The present entry profiles one T cell receptor (beta chain) with its context. Germline CDR1 reads LGHDT; CDR2 reads YNNKEL (reference sequence). The V end was cut by 4 bases, the J end by 8 bases, with 17 bases between. CDR3 length: 15 residues. The data were taken from a study of blood T cell repertoires in COVID-19. About the study: Samples of COVID-19 (acute and convalescent) were obtained from the United States, Italy and Spain.

Profiled with immunoSEQ multiplex PCR; TCRdb holds only in-frame clones, not every one. The table lists some 210,000 clones, roughly 86% of them singletons. The sequenced sample was peripheral blood. The rearrangement uses TRBV3-1 (or the pseudogene TRBV3-2) and TRBJ2-2; tentatively, D is TRBD2 (6 bases). The source is a woman aged 70 to 79 with active or convalescent COVID-19. The CDR3 coding sequence is TGTGCCAGCAGCCGCCCCGGGACTGCGACGGGGGAGCTGTTTTTT. It codes for CASSRPGTATGELFF.